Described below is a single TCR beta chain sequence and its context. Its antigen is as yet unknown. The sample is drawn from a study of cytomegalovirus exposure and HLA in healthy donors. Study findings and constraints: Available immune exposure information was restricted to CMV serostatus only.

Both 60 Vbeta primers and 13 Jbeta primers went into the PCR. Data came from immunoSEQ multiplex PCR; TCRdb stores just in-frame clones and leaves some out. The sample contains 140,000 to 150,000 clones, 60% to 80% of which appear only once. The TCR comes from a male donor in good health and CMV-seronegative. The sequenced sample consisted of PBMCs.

The CDR3 coding sequence is TGTGCCAGCAGCAATAGCGGGAGGGGCTCCTACAATGAGCAGTTCTTC. It yields the protein CASSNSGRGSYNEQFF. The chain employs TRBV5-4 and TRBJ2-1; the match to TRBD2 covers 11 bases. J lost 0 bases, V lost 4 bases, and 3 bases had no gene match. CDR1 SGHNT and CDR2 YYREEE come from the germline V gene (reference sequence). The CDR3 contains 16 residues.